Below are 10 T cell receptor beta chains sequenced from a single sample in a study of T cell responses to AZD1222 COVID-19 vaccine. The method was immunoSEQ multiplex PCR; TCRdb's version includes in-frame clones alone and lacks a portion of them. The sample includes about 140,000 clones, roughly 93% of them seen just once. The sequences come from peripheral blood, collected 28 days after the second AZD1222 dose. Receptors were obtained from an adult who received the AZD1222 COVID-19 vaccine.

The chain combines TRBV28 with TRBJ1-5, with D possibly being TRBD1 (6 bases). This CDR3 contains 14 residues. Trimming took 6 bases from V and 4 from J, leaving 13 bases between them. The germline CDR1 and CDR2 sequences are MDHEN and SYDVKM. The CDR3 is CASSTGTPNQPQHF. In nucleotides, the CDR3 is TGTGCCAGCAGCACCGGGACACCAAATCAGCCCCAGCATTTT.

The J gene is TRBJ2-7, the V gene TRBV6-2 or TRBV6-3; D gene uncertain. CDR3 size: 14 residues. Trimming stripped 4 bases from V and 7 bases from J, with 17 bases between. Germline CDR1 reads MNHEY; CDR2 reads SVGEGT. The CDR3, as DNA: TGTGCCAGCAGTTGGGCTCGGGTATCTGGGGAGCAGTACTTC. Its translation: CASSWARVSGEQYF.

The chain is built from TRBV18 and TRBJ1-4; no clear D. The CDR3 is made up of 13 amino acids. Between the trimmed V and J ends, which lost 8 bases and 4 bases, there was a span of 11 bases. Per the germline V gene, CDR1 is KGHSH and CDR2 is LQKENI. CDR3 in DNA: TGTGCCAGCGCCGGGATGTATAATGAAAAACTGTTTTTT. The encoded protein is CASAGMYNEKLFF.

This chain connects TRBV24-1 to TRBJ2-3; no clear D. CDR1 KGHDR and CDR2 SFDVKD come from the germline V gene. The V end lost 6 bases, the J end lost 2 bases, and 11 bases lay between the germline ends. The CDR3 runs 14 residues. CDR3 sequence reads: CATSRTSFTDTQYF. CDR3 DNA: TGTGCCACCAGTAGGACCAGTTTCACAGATACGCAGTATTTT.

V usage is TRBV10-3 and J usage is TRBJ2-1; TRBD2 agrees at 8 bases. The trim removed 2 bases at V and 5 bases at J, leaving 11 bases unmatched. Germline values: CDR1 ENHRY, CDR2 SYGVKD. The CDR3 has 17 residues. Here the CDR3 DNA reads TGTGCCATCAGTGAGCTGTTGAGGCGGGGGGCGAACAATGAGCAGTTCTTC. Translated, it gives CAISELLRRGANNEQFF.

As DNA, the CDR3 is TGTGCCAGCAGTTTCCGAATCGTCGTCGACTATGGCTACACCTTC. It yields the protein CASSFRIVVDYGYTF. The rearrangement joins TRBV28 to TRBJ1-2; D not resolved. The CDR3 spans 15 residues. Trimming cost V 3 bases and J 3 bases, with 14 bases left between them. Germline V gene data show CDR1 as MDHEN and CDR2 as SYDVKM.

This chain links TRBV28 with TRBJ2-2; 8 bases map to TRBD1. Unmatched junction bases numbered 16, after V lost 6 bases and J lost 7 bases. Per germline, CDR1 MDHEN and CDR2 SYDVKM. The length of the CDR3 is 17 residues. In DNA form, the CDR3 reads TGTGCCAGCAGATCGCCGTCCCGGAACAGGGGGTACGGGGAGCTGTTTTTT. This encodes CASRSPSRNRGYGELFF.

Here the CDR3 reads CASSQDRRPGPAGNTIYF. CDR3 bases: TGTGCCAGCAGCCAAGATCGACGCCCCGGGCCGGCTGGAAACACCATATATTTT. The J gene is TRBJ1-3, the V gene TRBV3-1 (or the pseudogene TRBV3-2); D ambiguous. Trimming took 0 bases from V and 2 from J, leaving 17 bases between them. Looked up from germline, CDR1 is LGHDT and CDR2 is YNNKEL (reference sequence). This CDR3 contains 18 residues.

The V call is TRBV24-1, the J call TRBJ2-1; D is unclear. This CDR3 contains 16 residues. Trimming removed 4 bases from V and 1 base from J, with 13 bases in between. Germline V gene sequence: CDR1 KGHDR, CDR2 SFDVKD. The DNA of the CDR3 is TGTGCCACCAGTGACCCCTTAGCTGTGTCCTACAATGAGCAGTTCTTC. Translated, it gives CATSDPLAVSYNEQFF.

The chain is built from TRBV4-1 and TRBJ1-1; possibly TRBD1 for D (6 bases). V was cut by 3 bases and J by 1 base, with 9 bases left in between. The CDR3 contains 14 residues. CDR1 and CDR2 from the germline V gene are MGHRA and YSYEKL. The CDR3 here is CASSQKTGNTEAFF. The CDR3 DNA reads as TGCGCCAGCAGCCAGAAGACAGGGAACACTGAAGCTTTCTTT.